The 21 T cell receptor beta chains presented below share a single source sample, sequenced in a study of T cell changes during pregnancy in multiple sclerosis. Method: immunoSEQ multiplex PCR; TCRdb's copy keeps in-frame clones and lacks some. The sample records 75,000 to 100,000 clones, 91% being singletons. The sample consisted of peripheral blood, taken after pregnancy. These receptors were collected from a female donor in good health, enrolled as a control in a pregnancy study.

The gene calls are TRBV19 and TRBJ2-1; weak D call: TRBD1 (6 bases). CDR3 length: 14 amino acids. Germline V lookup: CDR1 LNHDA, CDR2 SQIVND (reference sequence). Trimming pared 5 bases from V and 8 bases from J, leaving 16 bases between. The CDR3 coding sequence is TGTGCCAGTAGTTCCCTACAAACAGGGCATGAGCAGTTCTTC. Translated: CASSSLQTGHEQFF.

The chain links TRBV7-3 to TRBJ1-1; 8 positions agree with TRBD1. There are 14 residues in the CDR3. Germline CDR1 and CDR2: SGHTA and FQGTGA. J gave up 7 bases and V 3 bases, and 7 bases lay outside the gene matches. The CDR3 DNA follows: TGTGCCAGCAGCTTCGGACAGGGCCACCATGAAGCTTTCTTT. As protein: CASSFGQGHHEAFF.

V and J are TRBV30 and TRBJ1-2; 7 bases are shared with TRBD1. CDR1 is GTSNPN and CDR2 is SVGIG in the germline V gene (reference sequence). This CDR3 region has 12 residues. The ends lost 3 bases at V and 2 bases at J; junction bases unmatched: 0. The CDR3 region has the DNA TGTGCCTGGAGACAGGGGAACTATGGCTACACCTTC. Encoded protein: CAWRQGNYGYTF.

The rearrangement uses TRBV28 and TRBJ1-6; no reliable D call. CDR1 MDHEN and CDR2 SYDVKM come from the germline V gene. V was pared by 2 bases and J by 10 bases, with 12 bases between. This CDR3 spans 14 amino acids. CDR3 amino acids: CASSLEGFGSPLHF. The CDR3 DNA is TGTGCCAGCAGTTTAGAGGGTTTCGGGTCACCCCTCCACTTT.

This rearrangement joins TRBV30 to TRBJ1-3, with 9 nucleotides matching TRBD1. This CDR3 has 14 residues. Trimming took 0 bases from V and 4 from J; bases not matched to a gene: 1. Per germline, CDR1 GTSNPN and CDR2 SVGIG (reference sequence). The chain's CDR3 is CAWSVGTGGNTIYF. The CDR3 DNA is TGTGCCTGGAGTGTCGGGACAGGGGGAAACACCATATATTTT.

The chain combines TRBV30 with TRBJ2-7; tentatively, D is TRBD2 (5 bases). V was clipped by 4 bases and J by 4 bases, with 8 bases between them. This CDR3 has 11 residues. Germline V gene sequence: CDR1 GTSNPN, CDR2 SVGIG (reference sequence). The chain's CDR3 is CAWIREYEQYF. CDR3 nucleotides: TGTGCCTGGATTAGGGAGTACGAGCAGTACTTC.

V is TRBV5-4 and J is TRBJ1-2; 7 bases are shared with TRBD1. Germline V gene data show CDR1 as SGHNT and CDR2 as YYREEE (reference sequence). This CDR3 spans 13 amino acids. The trim removed 3 bases at V and 8 bases at J, leaving 7 bases unmatched. The CDR3 sequence is CASSSTGLQGYTF. In DNA, the CDR3 is TGTGCCAGCAGCTCGACAGGGCTGCAGGGCTACACCTTC.

This rearrangement joins TRBV25-1 to TRBJ1-2; D is perhaps TRBD1 (6 bases). This CDR3 has 16 residues. Trimming left V 4 bases short and J 5 bases short, with 20 bases between. Germline loops: CDR1 MGHDK, CDR2 SYGVNS. The CDR3 bases are TGTGCCAGCAGTGGAGGGGGGGACGAGGACCTATATGGCTACACCTTC. This encodes CASSGGGDEDLYGYTF.

The V gene is TRBV5-1, the J gene TRBJ2-1; 8 positions agree with TRBD2. Trimming cost V 2 bases and J 8 bases; bases outside gene matches: 9. Germline V gene lookup returns CDR1 SGHRS and CDR2 YFSETQ. The CDR3 spans 15 residues. CDR3 region: CASSFGGGGYHEQFF. In DNA, the CDR3 is TGCGCCAGCAGCTTCGGGGGGGGAGGGTACCATGAGCAGTTCTTC.

This rearrangement joins TRBV5-1 to TRBJ1-2, with 9 nucleotides matching TRBD1. This CDR3 is built from 15 residues. Trimming at V came to 0 bases and at J to 7 bases, leaving 7 bases not matched to a gene. Germline assignment: CDR1 SGHRS and CDR2 YFSETQ. The CDR3 sequence is CASSLGPGQGGGYTF. The CDR3 DNA reads TGCGCCAGCAGCTTGGGTCCGGGACAGGGTGGTGGCTACACCTTC.

The V call is TRBV7-3, the J call TRBJ2-2; tentatively, D is TRBD2 (7 bases). Trimming cost V 5 bases and J 4 bases, with 14 bases left between them. CDR1 is SGHTA, CDR2 FQGTGA, per germline. The CDR3 runs to 15 residues. The CDR3 region is CASSQGGGPTGELFF. The CDR3 DNA reads as TGTGCCAGCAGCCAGGGCGGGGGCCCCACCGGGGAGCTGTTTTTT.

This chain uses TRBV7-9 with TRBJ1-1, with D possibly TRBD1 on 6 matching bases. The germline V gene has CDR1 SEHNR and CDR2 FQNEAQ (reference sequence). Trimming stripped 5 bases from V and 5 bases from J, with 18 bases between. This CDR3 has 15 residues. The CDR3 is CASSDHQGPGTEAFF. CDR3 bases: TGTGCCAGCAGCGATCATCAGGGGCCGGGGACTGAAGCTTTCTTT. The full variable domain, with the rest looked up from reference TRBV7-9 and TRBJ1-1, is DTGVSQNPRHKITKRGQNVTFRCDPISEHNRLYWYRQTLGQGPEFLTYFQNEAQLEKSRLLSDRFSAERPKGSFSTLEIQRTEQGDSAMYLCASSDHQGPGTEAFFGQGTRLTVV.

V gene TRBV4-3 combines with J gene TRBJ2-6; D possibly corresponds to TRBD2 (5 bases). CDR3 length equals 16 residues. CDR1 is LGHNA and CDR2 is YSLEER in the germline V gene. V was trimmed by 8 bases and J by 0 bases, leaving 14 bases between them. This CDR3 is CASRGRTRSGANVLTF. CDR3 coding DNA: TGCGCCAGCCGGGGAAGGACCCGCTCTGGGGCCAACGTCCTGACTTTC.

The chain is built from TRBV5-1 and TRBJ1-4; D remains unclear. The CDR3 sequence is 14 residues long. V lost 6 bases, J lost 5 bases, and 14 bases lay in between. The V gene's germline CDR1 is SGHRS and CDR2 YFSETQ. The CDR3 bases are TGCGCCAGCACCCCTACCCCTTTCAATGAAAAACTGTTTTTT. The encoded protein is CASTPTPFNEKLFF.

This sequence joins TRBV30 and TRBJ1-2; 7 bases are a match to TRBD1. Trimming cost V 4 bases and J 7 bases; bases outside gene matches: 9. There are 13 residues in the CDR3. Germline lookup yields CDR1 GTSNPN and CDR2 SVGIG (reference sequence). DNA for the CDR3: TGTGCCTGGATTAAGGACAGGTTGAGTGGCTACACCTTC. Translating it yields CAWIKDRLSGYTF.

V and J are TRBV4-2 and TRBJ2-5, with TRBD1 identical over 8 bases. This CDR3 comprises 15 residues. V gave up 1 base and J gave up 4 bases; unmatched junction bases: 5. CDR1 is LGHNA and CDR2 is YNFKEQ in the germline V gene. In DNA form, the CDR3 reads TGTGCCAGCAGCCAAGTAGGACAGGGACGAGAGACCCAGTACTTC. Its protein product is CASSQVGQGRETQYF.

This clone was found once. The V gene is TRBV4-2, the J gene TRBJ2-5, with 14 bases aligning to TRBD2. The CDR3 runs 17 residues. Germline CDR1 and CDR2: LGHNA and YNFKEQ. Trimming at V came to 3 bases and at J to 4 bases, leaving 7 bases not matched to a gene. The CDR3 loop is CASSHGLAGGNGETQYF. In nucleotides, the CDR3 is TGTGCCAGCAGCCACGGACTAGCGGGGGGAAACGGAGAGACCCAGTACTTC.

The chain uses TRBV27 and TRBJ2-7, with D possibly being TRBD1 (5 bases). With 0 bases removed from V and 4 bases from J, the gap between germline ends came to 13 bases. The CDR3 is 15 amino acids. Germline CDR1 MNHEY, CDR2 SMNVEV (reference sequence). CDR3 nucleotide sequence: TGTGCCAGCAGTTTATCGGGGCGTGGGGTTTACGAGCAGTACTTC. Amino acid sequence: CASSLSGRGVYEQYF.

V usage is TRBV4-3 and J usage is TRBJ2-1; 11 bases align to TRBD2. The CDR3 contains 15 residues. With 2 bases clipped from V and 8 bases from J, the junction kept 5 bases outside the gene matches. Per germline, CDR1 LGHNA and CDR2 YSLEER. Here the CDR3 reads CASSQSSGGIHEQFF. CDR3 bases: TGCGCCAGCAGCCAATCTAGCGGGGGGATTCATGAGCAGTTCTTC.

The V gene is TRBV28, the J gene TRBJ1-5; 8 bases line up with TRBD1. Germline CDR1 is MDHEN and CDR2 is SYDVKM. This CDR3 is built from 14 residues. The junction had 5 bases not matched to a gene; V was cut back by 6 bases and J by 4 bases. The CDR3: CASSPGGPNQPQHF. CDR3 sequence (DNA): TGTGCCAGCAGCCCAGGGGGCCCGAATCAGCCCCAGCATTTT.

This clone is a singleton in its sample. The CDR3: CASSPPAPGMYNEQFF. The CDR3 coding sequence is TGTGCCAGCAGTCCCCCCGCTCCGGGGATGTACAATGAGCAGTTCTTC. The rearrangement joins TRBV27 to TRBJ2-1, with D perhaps matching TRBD2 (5 bases). The ends were cut back, 5 bases at V and 4 bases at J, with 18 bases in the middle. From germline, CDR1 is MNHEY and CDR2 SMNVEV (reference sequence). CDR3 length: 16 amino acids.